This T cell receptor beta chain was sequenced in a study of neurological immune-mediated disorders. The study's findings and limits: HTLV-1-associated myelopathy showed the most TCR clonal expansion; multiple sclerosis the least, below healthy controls. None of the CDR3 amino acid sequences found in expanded clones was shared across subjects. This suggests that the TCR-beta repertoires were private in all groups.

CDR3 length: 15 residues. The V and J ends lost 2 bases and 5 bases respectively, with 14 bases between them. Each TCR transcript was tagged with a 10-nucleotide random UMI during 5'RACE. TCRdb fed the 5' RACE reads into MiXCR, producing one record per CDR3 protein. The sample lists 20,000 to 30,000 distinct CDR3 sequences, roughly an eighth occurring once. This clonotype was detected once. Antigen unknown. 2 million unsorted PBMCs were stored in RNAlater at -80 °C before RNA extraction. The chain links TRBV12-3 or TRBV12-4 to TRBJ2-3; a weak D match, TRBD2 (5 bases). The sequencing input was PBMCs. This sequence was found in a woman aged 40 to 50 with HTLV-1-associated myelopathy (HAM/TSP). The CDR3 is CASSLIGGRIDTQYF. The CDR3 nucleotides are TGTGCCAGCAGTTTAATCGGAGGACGCATAGATACGCAGTATTTT.